These 24 T cell receptor beta chains originate from one sample sequenced in a study of cytotoxic CD8 clonotypes in ibrutinib-treated CLL (dated by TCRdb to the early 2020s). In light of the paper, this sample's time point label describes: approximately 25 months on ibrutinib. Libraries were built with the immunoSEQ multiplex PCR assay. Here the immuneACCESS table is served through TCRdb, limited to in-frame sequences with V and J called. Missing clones are a known gap in these copies; in checked studies unresolved V genes cover under half, and the rest lacks a known reason. This sample has approximately 97,000 clones in its table, and approximately 77% of those were observed once. The ten largest clonotypes hold around 23% of the sample. The sequenced sample was PBMCs, obtained after 24 months of ibrutinib treatment. The receptors stem from a human donor with chronic lymphocytic leukemia.

This chain joins TRBV7-9 and TRBJ2-7; 7 bases fit TRBD2. Germline CDR1 and CDR2: SEHNR and FQNEAQ (reference sequence). The V gene end was trimmed by 0 bases and the J gene end by 4 bases; junction bases not matched to a gene: 6. The length of the CDR3 is 15 residues. CDR3 in amino acids: CASSLAGGVQYEQYF. CDR3 nucleotide sequence: TGTGCCAGCAGCTTAGCGGGAGGGGTTCAGTACGAGCAGTACTTC. The full variable domain, in which reference TRBV7-9 and TRBJ2-7 provide the parts outside the CDR3, is DTGVSQNPRHKITKRGQNVTFRCDPISEHNRLYWYRQTLGQGPEFLTYFQNEAQLEKSRLLSDRFSAERPKGSFSTLEIQRTEQGDSAMYLCASSLAGGVQYEQYFGPGTRLTVT.

The CDR3 sequence is CSVLDTDTQYF. In DNA, the CDR3 is TGCAGCGTACTAGACACAGATACGCAGTATTTT. This chain links TRBV29-1 with TRBJ2-3, with D perhaps matching TRBD2 (5 bases). The CDR3 loop spans 11 amino acids. Germline V gene sequence: CDR1 SQVTM, CDR2 ANQGSEA. V was clipped by 6 bases and J by 2 bases, with 6 bases between them.

This chain joins TRBV11-3 and TRBJ2-1; D gene ambiguous. CDR1 is SGHNT and CDR2 is YENEEA in the germline V gene. The CDR3 length is 12 residues. The V end lost 0 bases, the J end lost 8 bases, and 5 bases lay between the germline ends. The CDR3 region is CASSLEGYEQFF. CDR3 nucleotide sequence: TGTGCCAGCAGCTTAGAGGGGTATGAGCAGTTCTTC.

V and J are TRBV7-9 and TRBJ1-1; D gene ambiguous. The CDR3 has 12 residues. CDR1 SEHNR and CDR2 FQNEAQ come from the germline V gene (reference sequence). V lost 5 bases and J 3 bases, leaving 7 bases between the germline ends. The CDR3 loop is CASSPDYTEAFF. The DNA of the CDR3 is TGTGCCAGCAGCCCGGACTACACTGAAGCTTTCTTT.

This clone was observed a few times. The CDR3, as DNA: TGCGCCAGCAGTCAATCTAAGCCACAGTTCTATCCGTTGGAGCAGTACTTC. This translates into CASSQSKPQFYPLEQYF. The gene calls are TRBV23-1 and TRBJ2-7; D unclear. TRBV23-1 is sorted into the ORF group, with uncertain function. V was clipped by 0 bases and J by 7 bases, with 22 bases between them. The CDR3 spans 17 residues.

V usage is TRBV11-2 and J usage is TRBJ2-7; the D is unclear. CDR3 length: 14 amino acids. Germline CDR1 is SGHAT and CDR2 is FQNNGV. The V end was cut by 3 bases, the J end by 3 bases, with 12 bases between. CDR3 in amino acids: CASSFQLRSYEQYF. The CDR3 coding sequence is TGTGCCAGCAGCTTCCAACTACGTAGCTACGAGCAGTACTTC.

This chain joins TRBV5-4 and TRBJ2-3, with D maybe TRBD2 (6 bases). The CDR3 length is 14 residues. V gave up 4 bases and J gave up 2 bases, with 11 bases separating them. Germline V gene data show CDR1 as SGHNT and CDR2 as YYREEE (reference sequence). In DNA, the CDR3 is TGTGCCAGCAGCCGGGACTCCTCCACAGATACGCAGTATTTT. This translates into CASSRDSSTDTQYF.

V usage is TRBV6-1 and J usage is TRBJ1-2; D is unresolved. CDR3 length: 17 amino acids. With 3 bases removed from V and 0 bases from J, the gap between germline ends came to 17 bases. The germline gives CDR1 MNHNS, CDR2 SASEGT. The CDR3 reads CASSEAGGVLSNYGYTF. CDR3 coding DNA: TGTGCCAGCAGTGAGGCCGGAGGAGTTCTATCTAACTATGGCTACACCTTC.

This clone was detected once. The chain carries TRBV5-1 and TRBJ1-1; 7 nucleotides match TRBD1. The junction had 3 bases not matched to a gene; V was cut back by 4 bases and J by 6 bases. This CDR3 is built from 12 residues. The germline CDR1 and CDR2 sequences are SGHRS and YFSETQ. CDR3 in DNA: TGCGCCAGCAGCAACGGACAGGCTGAAGCTTTCTTT. It specifies CASSNGQAEAFF.

The chain carries TRBV30 and TRBJ2-1, with TRBD2 as a possible D gene (6 bases). V was cut by 3 bases and J by 12 bases, with 18 bases left in between. The CDR3 has 13 amino acids. CDR1 is GTSNPN and CDR2 is SVGIG in the germline V gene (reference sequence). The chain's CDR3 is CAWSGGPGVGQFF. The CDR3 coding sequence is TGTGCCTGGAGCGGCGGGCCGGGGGTCGGGCAGTTCTTC.

The J gene is TRBJ2-1, the V gene TRBV4-1, with D possibly matching TRBD2 (6 bases). This CDR3 has 17 amino acids. V lost 4 bases and J 0 bases, leaving 16 bases between the germline ends. Germline V gives CDR1 MGHRA, CDR2 YSYEKL. Here the CDR3 reads CASSRALADASYNEQFF. The CDR3 nucleotides read TGCGCCAGCAGCCGGGCCTTAGCGGACGCCTCCTACAATGAGCAGTTCTTC.

This chain uses TRBV7-2 with TRBJ2-3, with 10 bases aligning to TRBD2. Germline-derived CDR1 and CDR2 are SGHTA and FQGNSA. This CDR3 contains 16 residues. V lost 5 bases and J lost 1; bases outside the gene matches: 6. CDR3 bases: TGTGCCAGCAGCCTTAGCGGGGGGCAGGGCACAGATACGCAGTATTTT. Protein: CASSLSGGQGTDTQYF.

There are a few counts of this clone. Other DNA sequences in the same sample also yield this CDR3. The gene calls are TRBV5-1 and TRBJ1-5; tentative D call: TRBD1 (5 bases). The V gene's germline CDR1 is SGHRS and CDR2 YFSETQ. This CDR3 is built from 15 residues. V was pared by 0 bases and J by 0 bases, with 7 bases between. The CDR3 region is CASSLGGSSNQPQHF. CDR3 DNA: TGCGCCAGCAGCTTGGGGGGGTCTAGCAATCAGCCCCAGCATTTT.

The CDR3 loop reads CASSSGTGPHGYTF. The CDR3 DNA follows: TGTGCCAGCAGCTCCGGGACAGGGCCGCATGGCTACACCTTC. The chain employs TRBV7-9 and TRBJ1-2; 9 bases align to TRBD1. The trim removed 4 bases at V and 6 bases at J, leaving 6 bases unmatched. CDR1 and CDR2 (germline): SEHNR, FQNEAQ (reference sequence). This CDR3 comprises 14 residues.

V and J are TRBV27 and TRBJ1-1, with TRBD1 as a possible D gene (6 bases). This CDR3 region has 12 residues. CDR1 and CDR2 (germline): MNHEY, SMNVEV (reference sequence). Deletions cut 9 bases from V and 1 base from J, with 9 bases between. CDR3 sequence: CASRGENTEAFF. The CDR3 DNA follows: TGTGCCAGTAGGGGGGAGAACACTGAAGCTTTCTTT.

The CDR3 DNA sequence: TGTGCCAGCGGGCGTCGACAGGGCTTAGCGGATGAAAAACTGTTTTTT. It codes for CASGRRQGLADEKLFF. The chain carries TRBV27 and TRBJ1-4; TRBD1 agrees at 7 bases. With 8 bases clipped from V and 6 bases from J, the junction kept 15 bases outside the gene matches. This CDR3 has 16 residues. Germline values: CDR1 MNHEY, CDR2 SMNVEV (reference sequence).

The chain links TRBV9 to TRBJ1-1; D unclear. The CDR3 has 10 residues. Germline CDR1 reads SGDLS; CDR2 reads YYNGEE. Trimming stripped 7 bases from V and 10 bases from J, with 11 bases between. In DNA, the CDR3 is TGTGCCAGCTTACCACCGGGAGCTTTCTTT. It encodes CASLPPGAFF.

The chain joins TRBV19 to TRBJ2-1, with 11 bases fitting TRBD2. Germline V CDR1 and CDR2: LNHDA, SQIVND (reference sequence). V gave up 1 base and J gave up 3 bases; unmatched junction bases: 5. This CDR3 has 17 amino acids. The CDR3 reads CASSIGNLAGGYNEQFF. CDR3 nucleotide sequence: TGTGCCAGTAGTATAGGGAATCTAGCGGGGGGCTACAATGAGCAGTTCTTC.

The rearrangement links TRBV29-1 to TRBJ1-4, with 8 bases aligning to TRBD1. CDR1 is SQVTM and CDR2 is ANQGSEA in the germline V gene. There are 13 residues in the CDR3. With 8 bases clipped from V and 3 bases from J, the junction kept 5 bases outside the gene matches. CDR3 protein: CSFNRGANEKLFF. DNA of the CDR3: TGCAGCTTTAACAGGGGGGCTAATGAAAAACTGTTTTTT.

This clone occurred a few times. V is TRBV9 and J is TRBJ1-2; possible D gene TRBD1, 6 bases. Trimming stripped 0 bases from V and 0 bases from J, with 9 bases between. The CDR3 is 15 residues long. Germline CDR1 is SGDLS and CDR2 is YYNGEE. The CDR3 region is CASSVGEGANYGYTF. CDR3 sequence (DNA): TGTGCCAGCAGCGTAGGAGAGGGGGCTAACTATGGCTACACCTTC.

This clone showed up just once. The chain combines TRBV25-1 with TRBJ1-4; no clear D. Germline V gene sequence: CDR1 MGHDK, CDR2 SYGVNS. V was trimmed by 1 base and J by 8 bases, leaving 8 bases between them. The CDR3 is made up of 13 amino acids. The CDR3 bases are TGTGCCAGCAGTGAATTCACAGAAGAAAAACTGTTTTTT. It encodes CASSEFTEEKLFF.

CDR3 nucleotides: TGCGCCAGCAGCCGGGACTCAGACGAGGGGCGGACTGAAGCTTTCTTT. Protein: CASSRDSDEGRTEAFF. The rearrangement joins TRBV4-1 to TRBJ1-1, with D maybe TRBD1 (5 bases). V lost 4 bases and J 5 bases, leaving 20 bases between the germline ends. Germline CDR1 MGHRA, CDR2 YSYEKL. This CDR3 is 16 amino acids long.

The chain has TRBV19 and TRBJ2-1; D is perhaps TRBD2 (6 bases). Trimming took 3 bases from V and 0 from J, leaving 12 bases between them. Germline V gene lookup returns CDR1 LNHDA and CDR2 SQIVND (reference sequence). CDR3 length: 16 amino acids. CDR3 amino acids: CASSILREHSYNEQFF. CDR3 DNA: TGTGCCAGTAGTATCCTGCGGGAACACTCCTACAATGAGCAGTTCTTC.

This chain joins TRBV11-3 and TRBJ1-1; D is ambiguous. Germline CDR1 SGHNT, CDR2 YENEEA. Trimming removed 5 bases at V and 3 bases at J, with 19 bases between. The CDR3 is made up of 16 amino acids. The CDR3 spells CASSPRRRVKDTEAFF. The CDR3 DNA reads TGTGCCAGCAGCCCCCGCCGCCGGGTTAAGGACACTGAAGCTTTCTTT.